The 17 T cell receptor beta chains below come from one sample, sequenced in a study of neurological immune-mediated disorders. TCRdb fed the 5' RACE reads into MiXCR, producing one record per CDR3 protein. The sample yields about 99,000 distinct CDR3 sequences, about 10% seen once. The time point denotes: longitudinal time-point 3. The material sequenced was PBMCs. The receptors come from a female donor with HTLV-1-associated myelopathy (HAM/TSP).

There are many counts of this clonotype. The genes are TRBV5-1 and TRBJ1-2; TRBD1 aligns across 9 bases. The CDR3 has 17 residues. V dropped 0 bases and J dropped 3; count of bases not matched to a gene: 9. Looked up from germline, CDR1 is SGHRS and CDR2 is YFSETQ. In DNA form, the CDR3 reads TGCGCCAGCAGCTTGGGGAGTTCCGGGACAGGGCACTATGGCTACACCTTC. This translates into CASSLGSSGTGHYGYTF.

This clonotype was detected many times. The rearrangement joins TRBV12-3 or TRBV12-4 to TRBJ1-1; D not resolved. V dropped 3 bases and J dropped 8 bases, with 10 bases sitting between them. CDR3 length equals 12 residues. CDR3 sequence reads: CASSFPRAEAFF. DNA for the CDR3: TGTGCCAGCAGTTTTCCCAGAGCCGAAGCTTTCTTT.

This clonotype showed up many times. The CDR3 DNA reads as TGTGCCAGCAGCGCTAATCACTACGAGCAGTACTTC. Translated, it gives CASSANHYEQYF. The chain joins TRBV9 to TRBJ2-7; D not certain. CDR1 is SGDLS and CDR2 is YYNGEE in the germline V gene. V dropped 3 bases and J dropped 3 bases, with 7 bases sitting between them. The CDR3 has 12 residues.

Ten or more counts support this clonotype. This chain links TRBV6-2 or TRBV6-3 with TRBJ2-3; 8 positions agree with TRBD1. V shed 0 bases, J shed 4 bases, and the junction held 12 bases outside the gene matches. The length of the CDR3 is 18 residues. Germline V gives CDR1 MNHEY, CDR2 SVGEGT. CDR3 DNA: TGTGCCAGCAGTTACTCTAGGACAGGGATTTTCTCTTCAGATACGCAGTATTTT. Protein sequence: CASSYSRTGIFSSDTQYF.

This chain joins TRBV4-2 and TRBJ1-5, with TRBD1 as a possible D gene (5 bases). Trimming cost V 1 base and J 5 bases, with 9 bases left between them. Germline V gives CDR1 LGHNA, CDR2 YNFKEQ. The CDR3 is made up of 14 amino acids. The CDR3 DNA is TGTGCCAGCAGCCAAGGCAGGGAGGATCAGCCCCAGCATTTT. This codes for CASSQGREDQPQHF.

This clonotype appeared many times. The V and J genes are TRBV5-1 and TRBJ2-3, with D possibly matching TRBD2 (7 bases). CDR3 length equals 14 residues. Trimming left V 5 bases short and J 3 bases short, with 13 bases between. CDR1 and CDR2 (germline): SGHRS, YFSETQ. CDR3 protein: CASSTKGGTDTQYF. The CDR3 DNA sequence: TGCGCCAGCAGTACGAAGGGGGGGACAGATACGCAGTATTTT.

This sequence joins TRBV28 and TRBJ2-3, with 7 positions matching TRBD1. From germline, CDR1 is MDHEN and CDR2 SYDVKM. V trimming: 6 bases; J trimming: 1 base; junction bases outside the gene matches: 7. The CDR3 is 15 amino acids. In DNA form, the CDR3 reads TGTGCCAGCAGCCCGAGTGGACAGGGCACAGATACGCAGTATTTT. Protein sequence: CASSPSGQGTDTQYF.

At least ten counts were recorded for this clonotype. The genes are TRBV6-5 and TRBJ2-3, with D hard to call. Germline CDR1 reads MNHEY; CDR2 reads SVGAGI. The CDR3 runs to 17 residues. V lost 2 bases and J 0 bases, leaving 15 bases between the germline ends. CDR3 nucleotides: TGTGCCAGCAGTTACGCCCCTAGATTATTTAGCACAGATACGCAGTATTTT. Translated: CASSYAPRLFSTDTQYF.

This clonotype has a count of ten or more. The gene calls are TRBV20-1 and TRBJ2-7, with TRBD2 matching over 13 bases. Germline trimming cut 4 bases from V and 3 bases from J; bases unmatched to any gene: 9. The germline V gene has CDR1 DFQATT and CDR2 SNEGSKA (reference sequence). CDR3 length equals 16 residues. The CDR3 sequence: CSATPPTSGGNYEQYF. Here the CDR3 DNA reads TGCAGTGCTACCCCGCCGACTAGCGGGGGGAACTACGAGCAGTACTTC.

A remark on this clonotype: This may be a read error: a much more frequent sequence differs by one nucleotide. This chain joins TRBV10-3 and TRBJ2-7; maybe TRBD2 (6 bases). CDR1 and CDR2 from the germline V gene are ENHRY and SYGVKD. The CDR3 length is 13 residues. The V end lost 7 bases, the J end lost 6 bases, and 16 bases lay between the germline ends. For the CDR3, the DNA is TGTGCCATCATTGCTCTGGGGGGATTCGAGCAGTACTTC. It is translated as CAIIALGGFEQYF.

This clonotype was observed at least ten times. This chain links TRBV28 with TRBJ1-4; TRBD1 might be the D (6 bases). V shed 4 bases and J shed 9 bases, with 15 bases lying between them. The CDR3 spans 14 residues. Per germline, CDR1 MDHEN and CDR2 SYDVKM. The CDR3 sequence: CASSSQSDSKKLFF. CDR3 DNA sequence: TGTGCCAGCAGTTCACAATCGGACAGTAAAAAACTGTTTTTT.

The table lists this clonotype with many counts. This chain joins TRBV5-1 and TRBJ2-1; no definite D call. Germline CDR1 and CDR2: SGHRS and YFSETQ. The CDR3 is made up of 12 amino acids. V lost 0 bases to trimming and J lost 8 bases, with 6 bases between them. CDR3 sequence (DNA): TGCGCCAGCAGCTTGGCAGATGATGAGCAGTTCTTC. Encoded protein: CASSLADDEQFF.

In its sample, this clonotype was seen a few times. The chain employs TRBV7-2 and TRBJ2-7; no clear D. Germline V gene sequence: CDR1 SGHTA, CDR2 FQGNSA. This CDR3 has 15 amino acids. Trimming left V 1 base short and J 2 bases short, with 12 bases between. This CDR3 is CASSLVLGSTYEQYF. DNA of the CDR3: TGTGCCAGCAGCTTAGTTCTGGGCTCTACCTACGAGCAGTACTTC.

The genes are TRBV12-3 or TRBV12-4 and TRBJ2-3; TRBD1 aligns across 9 bases. CDR3 size: 15 residues. Trimming removed 3 bases from V and 7 bases from J; junction bases left unmatched: 8. CDR3: CASSFTGTGRNTQYF. CDR3 nucleotides: TGTGCCAGCAGTTTTACCGGGACAGGGCGAAATACGCAGTATTTT.

A word on this clonotype: A single base separates this from a much larger clone, so it may be a read error. The chain uses TRBV7-2 and TRBJ1-2; 9 bases align to TRBD1. CDR3 length equals 14 residues. Germline values: CDR1 SGHTA, CDR2 FQGNSA. The CDR3 sequence: CASRENRGRGGHTF. The CDR3 DNA reads as TGTGCCAGCAGGGAGAACAGGGGGCGAGGTGGCCACACCTTC. Complete variable domain (other parts from reference TRBV7-2 and TRBJ1-2): GAGVSQSPSNKVTEKGKDVELRCDPISGHTALYWYRQSLGQGLEFLIYFQGNSAPDKSGLPSDRFSAERTGGSVSTLTIQRTQQEDSAVYLCASRENRGRGGHTFGSGTRLTVV.

This clonotype appeared a few times. The V call is TRBV6-5, the J call TRBJ1-5; D not resolved. With 5 bases removed from V and 0 bases from J, the gap between germline ends came to 11 bases. Germline loops: CDR1 MNHEY, CDR2 SVGAGI. The length of the CDR3 is 15 residues. CDR3 DNA sequence: TGTGCCAGCAGTCGAGACGGAAATAGCAATCAGCCCCAGCATTTT. Its protein product is CASSRDGNSNQPQHF.

V usage is TRBV3-1 and J usage is TRBJ2-5; 7 bases line up with TRBD2. Germline lookup yields CDR1 LGHDT and CDR2 YNNKEL (reference sequence). The CDR3 contains 17 residues. The junction had 12 bases not matched to a gene; V was cut back by 3 bases and J by 2 bases. CDR3 bases: TGTGCCAGCAGCCACGTTTTGCGGGGGAGAGAACAAGAGACCCAGTACTTC. Its protein is CASSHVLRGREQETQYF.